This TCR beta chain was observed in a study of early T cells in non-severe SARS-CoV-2 infection. Study background: Chains stayed unpaired after sequencing of bulk RNA from unsorted whole blood.

This clonotype was picked up many times. Unique molecular identifiers were affixed to single, distinct cDNA molecules. TCRdb processed the 5' RACE reads anew with MiXCR; each CDR3 protein has one entry. This table holds around 71,000 distinct CDR3 sequences, over 8% found once. Germline-derived CDR1 and CDR2 are MNHEY and SVGEGT. This CDR3 is built from 13 residues. V was trimmed by 7 bases and J by 5 bases, leaving 14 bases between them. The sample here was whole blood, taken at baseline. This chain uses TRBV6-2 or TRBV6-3 with TRBJ2-5; the D gene is possibly TRBD2 (5 bases). The source of this sequence is an adult who was a healthcare worker with PCR-confirmed SARS-CoV-2 infection or an uninfected control (not recorded which). CDR3 in DNA: TGTGCCAGCACCCGGGGAGACGTGGAGACCCAGTACTTC. Encoded protein: CASTRGDVETQYF.